The clone carrying this TCR beta chain was seen just once. Its antigen is unknown. This sample is drawn from a study of graft-versus-host responses after intestinal transplantation. Study summary: All recipients were given anti-thymocyte globulin induction, and tacrolimus and steroids were then administered for 3 to 4 years.

TCRdb's table, derived via immunoSEQ multiplex PCR, lists solely in-frame clones and lacks some. This sample has about 90,000 clones; 80% to 95% occur once, and the top ten carry about 0.3%. Broader study findings: GvH clones turned up in recipient marrow; some had shown up first in ileum or blood.

The CDR3 length is 12 residues. Looked up from germline, CDR1 is MDHEN and CDR2 is SYDVKM. Trimming removed 3 bases at V and 5 bases at J, with 7 bases between. The specimen was unstimulated CD4+ T cells sorted from spleen or lymph node cells, collected before intestinal transplant. The V gene is TRBV28, the J gene TRBJ1-2; D gene unclear. This receptor was obtained from a human donor who received an intestinal transplant. In DNA, the CDR3 is TGTGCCAGCAGTTTGGAGGTTTATGGCTACACCTTC. Amino acid sequence: CASSLEVYGYTF.